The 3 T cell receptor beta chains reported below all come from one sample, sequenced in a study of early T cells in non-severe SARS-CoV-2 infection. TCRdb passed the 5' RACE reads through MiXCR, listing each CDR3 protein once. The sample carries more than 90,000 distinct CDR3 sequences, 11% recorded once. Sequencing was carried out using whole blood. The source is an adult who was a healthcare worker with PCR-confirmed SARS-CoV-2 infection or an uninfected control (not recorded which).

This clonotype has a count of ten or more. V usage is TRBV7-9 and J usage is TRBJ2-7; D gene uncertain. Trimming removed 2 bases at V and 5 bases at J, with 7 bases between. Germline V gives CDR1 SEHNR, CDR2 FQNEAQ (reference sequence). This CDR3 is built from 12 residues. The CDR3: CASSLILDEQYF. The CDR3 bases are TGTGCCAGCAGCTTAATCCTGGACGAGCAGTACTTC.

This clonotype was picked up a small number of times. CDR3 nucleotides: TGTGCCAGCAGACGGGGGTTACGCACAGATACGCAGTATTTT. This encodes CASRRGLRTDTQYF. The J gene is TRBJ2-3, the V gene TRBV28, with D maybe TRBD2 (6 bases). Germline-derived CDR1 and CDR2 are MDHEN and SYDVKM. CDR3 length equals 14 residues. V lost 6 bases and J lost 1, with 11 bases in between.

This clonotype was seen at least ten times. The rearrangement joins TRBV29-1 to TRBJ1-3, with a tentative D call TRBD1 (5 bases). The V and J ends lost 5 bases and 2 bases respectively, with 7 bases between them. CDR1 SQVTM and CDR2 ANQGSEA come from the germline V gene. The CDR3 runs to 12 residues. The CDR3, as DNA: TGCAGCGTTAAGGGGACTGGAAACACCATATATTTT. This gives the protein CSVKGTGNTIYF.